Listed below are T cell receptor beta chains from one sample, sequenced in a study of OX40 agonist ivuxolimab in advanced cancers. Method: immunoSEQ multiplex PCR; TCRdb's copy keeps in-frame clones and lacks some. The repertoire holds more than 60,000 clones, with approximately 87% as singletons. Here the sequenced sample was CD4+ or CD8+ T cells sorted from blood, taken in a trial of the OX40 agonist ivuxolimab. The receptor source for this set is an adult with an advanced solid tumor such as melanoma, head and neck, liver or kidney cancer. The CDR3 runs from the conserved cysteine through the conserved F or W. A D gene is named only where the DNA matches it firmly. Rows may omit the clone size; those that give it use once, few, many or a size class.

J: TRBJ2-1; length: 14; V: TRBV29-1; size: .; D: TRBD2; DNA: TGCAGCGTCCGCCAGACTAGCGGCTACAATGAGCAGTTCTTC; CDR3: CSVRQTSGYNEQFF
J: TRBJ1-5; length: 15; V: TRBV18; size: .; D: .; DNA: TGTGCCAGCTCACCCCCGGGTGGGCAGGATCAGCCCCAGCATTTT; CDR3: CASSPPGGQDQPQHF
J: TRBJ2-6; length: 17; V: TRBV7-6; size: once; D: TRBD1; DNA: TGTGCCAGCAGCCAGCGGGACAGGGGAACTGGGGCCAACGTCCTGACTTTC; CDR3: CASSQRDRGTGANVLTF
J: TRBJ2-3; length: 11; V: TRBV28; size: .; D: .; DNA: TGTGCCAGCAGTTTGGAAGATACGCAGTATTTT; CDR3: CASSLEDTQYF
J: TRBJ1-2; length: 12; V: TRBV29-1; size: few; D: .; DNA: TGCAGCGTTAGGGGTCAGACCGATGGCTACACCTTC; CDR3: CSVRGQTDGYTF
J: TRBJ1-5; length: 15; V: TRBV29-1; size: .; D: TRBD1; DNA: TGCAGCGTTGGGGACAGGGCGAAGGGCAATCAGCCCCAGCATTTT; CDR3: CSVGDRAKGNQPQHF
J: TRBJ2-7; length: 13; V: TRBV6-6; size: .; D: .; DNA: TGTGCCAGCAGTTACGGCGGGGCGCGCGAGCAGTACTTC; CDR3: CASSYGGAREQYF
J: TRBJ2-5; length: 14; V: TRBV7-2; size: .; D: .; DNA: TGTGCCAGCAGCTTAGAGCCAGGGATCGGGACCCAGTACTTC; CDR3: CASSLEPGIGTQYF
J: TRBJ2-1; length: 18; V: TRBV9; size: .; D: TRBD1; DNA: TGTGCCAGCAGCGTAGACCCCACTCGGGACAGACAGTACAATGAGCAGTTCTTC; CDR3: CASSVDPTRDRQYNEQFF
J: TRBJ2-7; length: 13; V: TRBV27; size: .; D: .; DNA: TGTGCCAGCAGTTCCCGAGGACCTTACGAGCAGTACTTC; CDR3: CASSSRGPYEQYF
J: TRBJ1-2; length: 13; V: TRBV2; size: .; D: .; DNA: TGTGCCAGCAGTGTAGCGGCTAACTATGGCTACACCTTC; CDR3: CASSVAANYGYTF
J: TRBJ2-7; length: 12; V: TRBV28; size: .; D: .; DNA: TGTGCCAGCAGGGAAAGGTTTGACGAGCAGTACTTC; CDR3: CASRERFDEQYF
J: TRBJ2-1; length: 12; V: TRBV29-1; size: .; D: .; DNA: TGCAGCGTTGCCACGGGATACAATGAGCAGTTCTTC; CDR3: CSVATGYNEQFF
J: TRBJ1-2; length: 15; V: TRBV6-6; size: .; D: TRBD1; DNA: TGTGCCAGCAGCCCCGGGACAGGGTCGACCTATGGCTACACCTTC; CDR3: CASSPGTGSTYGYTF
J: TRBJ2-7; length: 13; V: TRBV4-2; size: .; D: TRBD2; DNA: TGTGCCAGCAGCTTGGGGGAGGGCGGCGAGCAGTACTTC; CDR3: CASSLGEGGEQYF
J: TRBJ2-7; length: 11; V: TRBV7-6; size: .; D: .; DNA: TGTGCCAGCAGCAGATACGACGAGCAGTACTTC; CDR3: CASSRYDEQYF
J: TRBJ2-1; length: 16; V: TRBV5-1; size: .; D: TRBD2; DNA: TGCGCCAGCAGCTTGGCAAGGGACTACGTATACAATGAGCAGTTCTTC; CDR3: CASSLARDYVYNEQFF
J: TRBJ1-2; length: 15; V: TRBV13; size: .; D: .; DNA: TGTGCCAGCAGCTTAGGGATCAGGGAACACTATGGCTACACCTTC; CDR3: CASSLGIREHYGYTF
J: TRBJ2-7; length: 12; V: TRBV30; size: .; D: .; DNA: TGTGCCTGGAGTGATCCCAGTTACGAGCAGTACTTC; CDR3: CAWSDPSYEQYF
J: TRBJ1-1; length: 14; V: TRBV14; size: .; D: .; DNA: TGTGCCAGCAGCCAAGAAGGATGGTGGACTGAAGCTTTCTTT; CDR3: CASSQEGWWTEAFF
J: TRBJ2-1; length: 14; V: TRBV6-4; size: .; D: TRBD2; DNA: TGTGCCAGCAGTGTAGGGACTATTAACAATGAGCAGTTCTTC; CDR3: CASSVGTINNEQFF
J: TRBJ2-5; length: 15; V: TRBV6-6; size: .; D: TRBD1; DNA: TGTGCCAGCTCAGACAGGGGCCGAAGCCAAGAGACCCAGTACTTC; CDR3: CASSDRGRSQETQYF
J: TRBJ1-5; length: 15; V: TRBV7-2; size: .; D: .; DNA: TGTGCCAGCAGCTCACGAACAGGGTCTGATCAGCCCCAGCATTTT; CDR3: CASSSRTGSDQPQHF
J: TRBJ1-5; length: 16; V: TRBV15; size: few; D: .; DNA: TGTGCCACCAGCAGAATCTTAGACCCTAGACGGTCGCCCCAGCATTTT; CDR3: CATSRILDPRRSPQHF
J: TRBJ2-3; length: 11; V: TRBV16; size: once; D: .; DNA: TGTGCCAGCAGCCCCAAATATACGCAGTATTTT; CDR3: CASSPKYTQYF
J: TRBJ2-1; length: 16; V: TRBV5-1; size: few; D: .; DNA: TGCGCCAGCAGCAGATCCGGGACGGACACCTACAATGAGCAGTTCTTC; CDR3: CASSRSGTDTYNEQFF
J: TRBJ2-3; length: 15; V: TRBV4-1; size: .; D: .; DNA: TGCGCCAGCAGCCAAGATAGACTAGTTTCAGATACGCAGTATTTT; CDR3: CASSQDRLVSDTQYF
J: TRBJ2-5; length: 12; V: TRBV12-5; size: once; D: .; DNA: TGTGCTAGTGGTTTGGGGGCGAAGACCCAGTACTTC; CDR3: CASGLGAKTQYF
J: TRBJ1-5; length: 14; V: TRBV7-8; size: .; D: TRBD1; DNA: TGTGCCAGCAGACCTACAGGGGCCAATCAGCCCCAGCATTTT; CDR3: CASRPTGANQPQHF
J: TRBJ2-3; length: 14; V: TRBV5-6; size: .; D: TRBD2; DNA: TGTGCCAGCAGCTTTACTAGCGGCACAGATACGCAGTATTTT; CDR3: CASSFTSGTDTQYF
J: TRBJ2-5; length: 12; V: TRBV7-2; size: .; D: .; DNA: TGTGCCAGCAGCTTAGGGGTAGAGACCCAGTACTTC; CDR3: CASSLGVETQYF
J: TRBJ1-4; length: 14; V: TRBV2; size: medium-sized; D: TRBD1; DNA: TGTGCCAGCAGGGGAGGGGGCACTAATGAAAAACTGTTTTTT; CDR3: CASRGGGTNEKLFF
J: TRBJ2-6; length: 16; V: TRBV14; size: .; D: .; DNA: TGTGCCAGCAGCCAAGAGATTAGGCGAGGGGCCAACGTCCTGACTTTC; CDR3: CASSQEIRRGANVLTF
J: TRBJ2-5; length: 14; V: TRBV5-1; size: .; D: TRBD1; DNA: TGCGCCAGCAGCGTTGGACAGGGTAGAAAGACCCAGTACTTC; CDR3: CASSVGQGRKTQYF
J: TRBJ2-5; length: 16; V: TRBV2; size: .; D: .; DNA: TGTGCCAGCAGTGGTGGGGCCCGGCGGGCTCAAGAGACCCAGTACTTC; CDR3: CASSGGARRAQETQYF
J: TRBJ2-7; length: 15; V: TRBV27; size: .; D: TRBD2; DNA: TGTGCCAGCAGTTACCAGGGACTAGGGATCTACGAGCAGTACTTC; CDR3: CASSYQGLGIYEQYF
J: TRBJ2-7; length: 15; V: TRBV14; size: .; D: .; DNA: TGTGCCAGCAGCCCCCTACCTGGACAGACCTACGAGCAGTACTTC; CDR3: CASSPLPGQTYEQYF
J: TRBJ2-3; length: 16; V: TRBV4-3; size: once; D: .; DNA: TGCGCCAGCAGCCAACACGCTGGGGGGGGGCCCGATACGCAGTATTTT; CDR3: CASSQHAGGGPDTQYF
J: TRBJ2-3; length: 14; V: TRBV7-3; size: .; D: TRBD2; DNA: TGTGCCAGCAGCTTAACGGGGGGGACAGATACGCAGTATTTT; CDR3: CASSLTGGTDTQYF
J: TRBJ1-1; length: 15; V: TRBV6-5; size: .; D: .; DNA: TGTGCCAGCAAAGAGGACACCAACGTAGTCTCTGAAGCTTTCTTT; CDR3: CASKEDTNVVSEAFF
J: TRBJ1-6; length: 13; V: TRBV19; size: .; D: TRBD1; DNA: TGTGCCAGTACCGGACAGGGATGGTCACCCCTCCACTTT; CDR3: CASTGQGWSPLHF
J: TRBJ2-3; length: 13; V: TRBV7-7; size: few; D: TRBD2; DNA: TGTGCCAGCAGTTCTACTAGCGAGGCTACGCAGTATTTT; CDR3: CASSSTSEATQYF
J: TRBJ1-5; length: 14; V: TRBV4-3; size: .; D: .; DNA: TGCGCCAGCAGCCAAGATCCTTCGAATCAGCCCCAGCATTTT; CDR3: CASSQDPSNQPQHF
J: TRBJ1-1; length: 14; V: TRBV18; size: .; D: .; DNA: TGTGCCAGCTCACCAGGGGTTTCCAAGACTGAAGCTTTCTTT; CDR3: CASSPGVSKTEAFF
J: TRBJ2-7; length: 15; V: TRBV19; size: .; D: TRBD2; DNA: TGTGCCAGTAGTATACGACTAGCGGGAGACTACGAGCAGTACTTC; CDR3: CASSIRLAGDYEQYF
J: TRBJ2-5; length: 15; V: TRBV2; size: .; D: .; DNA: TGTGCCAGCAGTGAACTTGGCCGGCTACAAGAGACCCAGTACTTC; CDR3: CASSELGRLQETQYF
J: TRBJ2-1; length: 13; V: TRBV18; size: .; D: .; DNA: TGTGCCAGCTCACCCACGGCCGGATTGGAGCAGTTCTTC; CDR3: CASSPTAGLEQFF
J: TRBJ1-5; length: 13; V: TRBV7-2; size: .; D: .; DNA: TGTGCCAGCAGCCGGGACAGCAATCAGCCCCAGCATTTT; CDR3: CASSRDSNQPQHF